The present TCR beta chain was sequenced within a study of sequential checkpoint blockade in melanoma. Study background: Patients were randomized 1:1 to nivolumab-then-ipilimumab or ipilimumab-then-nivolumab first-line. After both sequences, patients received maintenance nivolumab.

Repertoires were generated with immunoSEQ multiplex PCR, while TCRdb's copy carries only in-frame clones and drops some. The sample records 13,000 to 15,000 clones, around 69% being singletons. This clone is categorized as medium-sized (0.01 to 0.1%). Treatment defined: randomized to nivolumab then ipilimumab (arm A) or the reverse (arm B). Patients had received no earlier DNA-damaging chemotherapy. Sorted cells were live CD3+CD8+, lacking CD19 and CD56, from PBMCs. The sequence derives from a human donor with melanoma. The starting material was CD8+ T cells sorted from blood (inferred from file names), obtained from a patient given nivolumab and ipilimumab in sequence.

In DNA, the CDR3 is TGTGCCAGCAGCCTATTCCCGGGGGACAGGTCCACCTACGAGCAGTACTTC. The encoded protein is CASSLFPGDRSTYEQYF. The chain carries TRBV7-9 and TRBJ2-7; 8 bases agree with TRBD1. J gave up 2 bases and V 5 bases, and 14 bases lay outside the gene matches. The CDR3 loop spans 17 amino acids. The V gene's germline CDR1 is SEHNR and CDR2 FQNEAQ (reference sequence).